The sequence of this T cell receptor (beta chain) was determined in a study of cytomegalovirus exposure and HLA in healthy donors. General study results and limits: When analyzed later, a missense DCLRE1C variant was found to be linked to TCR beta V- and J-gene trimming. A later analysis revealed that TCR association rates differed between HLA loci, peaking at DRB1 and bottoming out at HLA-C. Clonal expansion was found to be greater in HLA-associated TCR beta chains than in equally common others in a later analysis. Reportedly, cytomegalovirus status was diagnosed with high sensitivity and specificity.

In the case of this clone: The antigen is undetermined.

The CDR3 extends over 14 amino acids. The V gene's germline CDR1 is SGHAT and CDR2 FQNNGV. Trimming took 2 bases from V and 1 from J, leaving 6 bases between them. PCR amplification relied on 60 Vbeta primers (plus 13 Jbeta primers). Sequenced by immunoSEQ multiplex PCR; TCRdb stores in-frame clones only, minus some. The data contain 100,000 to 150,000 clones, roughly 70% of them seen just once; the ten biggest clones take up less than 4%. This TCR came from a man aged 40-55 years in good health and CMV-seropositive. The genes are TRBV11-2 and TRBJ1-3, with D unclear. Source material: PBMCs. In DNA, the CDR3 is TGTGCCAGCAGCTTAAGCCGGTCTGGAAACACCATATATTTT. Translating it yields CASSLSRSGNTIYF.